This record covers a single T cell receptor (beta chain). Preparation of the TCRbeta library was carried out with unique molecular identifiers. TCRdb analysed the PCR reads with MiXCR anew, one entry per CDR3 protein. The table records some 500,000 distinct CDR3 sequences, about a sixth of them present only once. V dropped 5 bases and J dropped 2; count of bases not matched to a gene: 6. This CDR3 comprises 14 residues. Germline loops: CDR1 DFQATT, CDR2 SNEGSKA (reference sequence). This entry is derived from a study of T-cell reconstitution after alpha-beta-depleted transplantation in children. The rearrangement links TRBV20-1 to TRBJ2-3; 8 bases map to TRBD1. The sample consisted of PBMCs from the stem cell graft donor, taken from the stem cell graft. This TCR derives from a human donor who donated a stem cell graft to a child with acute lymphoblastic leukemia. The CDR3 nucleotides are TGCAGTGCTGCCCCAGGGGGCGTCACAGATACGCAGTATTTT. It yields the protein CSAAPGGVTDTQYF.